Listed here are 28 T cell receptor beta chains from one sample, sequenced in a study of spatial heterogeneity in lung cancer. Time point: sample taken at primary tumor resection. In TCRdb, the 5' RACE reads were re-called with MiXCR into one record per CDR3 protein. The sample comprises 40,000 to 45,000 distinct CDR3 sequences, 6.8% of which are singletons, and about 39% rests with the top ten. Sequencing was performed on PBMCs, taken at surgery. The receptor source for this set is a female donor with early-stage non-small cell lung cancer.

The CDR3 reads CASQGTGRGVNTEAFF. The CDR3 coding sequence is TGTGCCAGCCAGGGGACAGGGCGGGGTGTGAACACTGAAGCTTTCTTT. The chain uses TRBV27 and TRBJ1-1, with 9 bases that match TRBD1. Germline CDR1 and CDR2: MNHEY and SMNVEV (reference sequence). Trimming at V came to 8 bases and at J to 0 bases, leaving 10 bases not matched to a gene. This CDR3 has 16 amino acids.

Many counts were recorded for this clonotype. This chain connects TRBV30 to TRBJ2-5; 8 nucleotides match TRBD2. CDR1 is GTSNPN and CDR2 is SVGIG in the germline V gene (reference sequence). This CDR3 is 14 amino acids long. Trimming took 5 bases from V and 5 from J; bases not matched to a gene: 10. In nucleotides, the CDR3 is TGTGCCTGGGTTAGACCGACTAGCGAGGAGACCCAGTACTTC. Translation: CAWVRPTSEETQYF.

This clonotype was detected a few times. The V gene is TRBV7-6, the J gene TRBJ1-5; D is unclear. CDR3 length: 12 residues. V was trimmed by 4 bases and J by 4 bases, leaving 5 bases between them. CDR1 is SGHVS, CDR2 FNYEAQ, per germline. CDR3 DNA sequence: TGTGCCAGCAGCTCATATAATCAGCCCCAGCATTTT. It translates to CASSSYNQPQHF.

The CDR3 DNA reads TGCAGTGCTCCAACGGGACAGGGATTAACTAATGAAAAACTGTTTTTT. It specifies CSAPTGQGLTNEKLFF. The genes are TRBV20-1 and TRBJ1-4, with 9 bases identical to TRBD1. Germline loops: CDR1 DFQATT, CDR2 SNEGSKA (reference sequence). The CDR3 runs 16 residues. V was clipped by 5 bases and J by 1 base; unmatched bases: 8.

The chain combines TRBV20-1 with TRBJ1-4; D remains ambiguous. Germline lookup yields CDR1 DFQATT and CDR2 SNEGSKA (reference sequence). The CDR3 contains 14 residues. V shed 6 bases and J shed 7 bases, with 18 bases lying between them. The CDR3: CSATAQSQREKLFF. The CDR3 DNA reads TGCAGTGCAACCGCTCAGAGTCAGCGTGAAAAACTGTTTTTT.

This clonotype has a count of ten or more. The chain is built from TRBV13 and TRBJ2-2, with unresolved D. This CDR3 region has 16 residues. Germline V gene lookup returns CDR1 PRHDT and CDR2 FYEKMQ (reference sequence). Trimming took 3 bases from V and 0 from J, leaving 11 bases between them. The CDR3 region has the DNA TGTGCCAGCAGCTTCTACGACGATGCGAACACCGGGGAGCTGTTTTTT. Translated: CASSFYDDANTGELFF.

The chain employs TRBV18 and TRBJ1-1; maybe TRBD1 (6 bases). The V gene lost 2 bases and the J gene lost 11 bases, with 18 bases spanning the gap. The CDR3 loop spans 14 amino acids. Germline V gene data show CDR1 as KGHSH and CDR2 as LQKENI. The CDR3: CASSPGGTPFSAFF. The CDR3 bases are TGTGCCAGCTCACCAGGCGGGACACCCTTTAGTGCTTTCTTT.

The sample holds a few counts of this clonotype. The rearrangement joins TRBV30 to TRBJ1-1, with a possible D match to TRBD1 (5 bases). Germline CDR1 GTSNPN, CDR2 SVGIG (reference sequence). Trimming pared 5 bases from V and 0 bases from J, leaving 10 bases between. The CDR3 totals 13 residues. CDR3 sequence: CAWVRGVNTEAFF. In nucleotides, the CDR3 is TGTGCCTGGGTCCGGGGGGTGAACACTGAAGCTTTCTTT.

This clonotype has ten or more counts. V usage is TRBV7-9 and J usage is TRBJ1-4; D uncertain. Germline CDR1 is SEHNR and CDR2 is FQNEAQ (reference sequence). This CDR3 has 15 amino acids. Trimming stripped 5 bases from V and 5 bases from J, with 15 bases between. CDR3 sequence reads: CASSPRATYNEKLFF. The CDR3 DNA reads TGTGCCAGCAGCCCTCGGGCGACTTACAATGAAAAACTGTTTTTT.

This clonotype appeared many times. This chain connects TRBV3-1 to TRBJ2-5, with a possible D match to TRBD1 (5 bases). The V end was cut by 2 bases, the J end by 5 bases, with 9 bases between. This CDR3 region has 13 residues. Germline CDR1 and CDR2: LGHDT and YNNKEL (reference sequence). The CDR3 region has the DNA TGTGCCAGCAGCCAAATGGCAGGGGAGACCCAGTACTTC. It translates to CASSQMAGETQYF.

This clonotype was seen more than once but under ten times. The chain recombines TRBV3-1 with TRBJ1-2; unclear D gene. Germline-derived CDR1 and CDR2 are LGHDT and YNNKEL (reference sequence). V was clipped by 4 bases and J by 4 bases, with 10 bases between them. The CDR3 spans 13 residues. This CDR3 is CASSPKETYGYTF. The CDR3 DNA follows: TGTGCCAGCAGCCCTAAAGAGACCTATGGCTACACCTTC. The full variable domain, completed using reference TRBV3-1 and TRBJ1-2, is DTAVSQTPKYLVTQMGNDKSIKCEQNLGHDTMYWYKQDSKKFLKIMFSYNNKELIINETVPNRFSPKSPDKAHLNLHINSLELGDSAVYFCASSPKETYGYTFGSGTRLTVV.

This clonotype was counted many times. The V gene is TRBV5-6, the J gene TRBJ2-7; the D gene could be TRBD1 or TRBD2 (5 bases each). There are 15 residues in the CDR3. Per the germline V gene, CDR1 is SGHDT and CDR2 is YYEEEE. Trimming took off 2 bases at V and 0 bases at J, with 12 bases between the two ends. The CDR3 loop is CASSFRGASSYEQYF. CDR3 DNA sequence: TGTGCCAGCAGCTTCCGGGGCGCGAGCTCCTACGAGCAGTACTTC.

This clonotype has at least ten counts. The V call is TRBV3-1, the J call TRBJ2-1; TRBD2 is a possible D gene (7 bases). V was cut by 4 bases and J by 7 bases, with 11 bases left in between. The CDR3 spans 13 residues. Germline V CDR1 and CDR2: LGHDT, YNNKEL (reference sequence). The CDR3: CASSRGGLNEQFF. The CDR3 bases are TGTGCCAGCAGCCGGGGGGGCCTAAATGAGCAGTTCTTC.

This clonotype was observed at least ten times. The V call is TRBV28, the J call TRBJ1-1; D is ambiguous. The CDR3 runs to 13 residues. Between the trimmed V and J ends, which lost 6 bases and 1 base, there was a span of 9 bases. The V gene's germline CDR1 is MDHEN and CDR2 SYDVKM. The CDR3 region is CASRVAGNTEAFF. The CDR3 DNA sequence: TGTGCCAGCAGGGTGGCGGGGAACACTGAAGCTTTCTTT.

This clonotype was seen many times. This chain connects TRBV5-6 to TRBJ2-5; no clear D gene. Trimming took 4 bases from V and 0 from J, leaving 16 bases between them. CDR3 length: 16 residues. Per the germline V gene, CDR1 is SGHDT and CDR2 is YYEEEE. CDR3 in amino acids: CASSQSFIQNQETQYF. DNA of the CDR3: TGTGCCAGCAGCCAATCCTTCATTCAGAACCAAGAGACCCAGTACTTC.

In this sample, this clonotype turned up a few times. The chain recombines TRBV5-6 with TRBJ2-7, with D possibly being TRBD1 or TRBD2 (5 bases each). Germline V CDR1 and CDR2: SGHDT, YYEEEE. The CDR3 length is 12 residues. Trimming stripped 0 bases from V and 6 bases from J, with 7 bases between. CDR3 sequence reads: CASSLVRGEQYF. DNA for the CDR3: TGTGCCAGCAGCTTGGTGAGGGGCGAGCAGTACTTC.

The CDR3 sequence: CASSPRRTRETAGYTF. In nucleotides, the CDR3 is TGTGCCAGCTCACCAAGACGTACCAGGGAGACCGCAGGCTACACCTTC. The chain combines TRBV18 with TRBJ1-2; tentative D call: TRBD1 (5 bases). Germline values: CDR1 KGHSH, CDR2 LQKENI. The V end was cut by 2 bases, the J end by 8 bases, with 21 bases between. The CDR3 has 16 amino acids.

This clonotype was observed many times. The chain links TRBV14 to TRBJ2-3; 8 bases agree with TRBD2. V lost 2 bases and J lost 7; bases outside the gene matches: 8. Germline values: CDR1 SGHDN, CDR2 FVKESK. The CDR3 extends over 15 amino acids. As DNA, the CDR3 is TGTGCCAGCAGCCAATCGTTAGCGGGGCCGAATACGCAGTATTTT. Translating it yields CASSQSLAGPNTQYF.

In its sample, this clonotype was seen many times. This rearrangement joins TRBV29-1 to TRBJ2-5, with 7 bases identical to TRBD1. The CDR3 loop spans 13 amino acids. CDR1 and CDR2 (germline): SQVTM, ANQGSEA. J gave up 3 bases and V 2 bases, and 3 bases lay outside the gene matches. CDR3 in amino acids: CSVETGAEETQYF. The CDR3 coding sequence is TGCAGCGTTGAAACAGGGGCGGAAGAGACCCAGTACTTC. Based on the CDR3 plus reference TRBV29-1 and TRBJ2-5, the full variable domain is SAVISQKPSRDICQRGTSLTIQCQVDSQVTMMFWYRQQPGQSLTLIATANQGSEATYESGFVIDKFPISRPNLTFSTLTVSNMSPEDSSIYLCSVETGAEETQYFGPGTRLLVL.

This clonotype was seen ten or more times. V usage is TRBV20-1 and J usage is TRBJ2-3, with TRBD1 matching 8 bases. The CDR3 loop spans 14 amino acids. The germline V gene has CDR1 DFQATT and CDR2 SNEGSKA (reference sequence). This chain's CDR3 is CSAPTGGNTDTQYF. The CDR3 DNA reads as TGCAGCGCCCCTACAGGGGGTAATACAGATACGCAGTATTTT.

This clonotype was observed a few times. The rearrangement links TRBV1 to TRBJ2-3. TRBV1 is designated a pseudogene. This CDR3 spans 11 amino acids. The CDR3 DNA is TGCACCAGCGGGGGCACAGATACGCAGTATTTT. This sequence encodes CTSGGTDTQYF.

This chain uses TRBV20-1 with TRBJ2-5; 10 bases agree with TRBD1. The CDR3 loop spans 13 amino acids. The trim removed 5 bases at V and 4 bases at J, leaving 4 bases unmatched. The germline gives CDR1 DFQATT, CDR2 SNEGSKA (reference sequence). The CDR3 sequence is CSAPDRGRETQYF. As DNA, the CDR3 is TGCAGTGCTCCGGACAGGGGGAGAGAGACCCAGTACTTC.

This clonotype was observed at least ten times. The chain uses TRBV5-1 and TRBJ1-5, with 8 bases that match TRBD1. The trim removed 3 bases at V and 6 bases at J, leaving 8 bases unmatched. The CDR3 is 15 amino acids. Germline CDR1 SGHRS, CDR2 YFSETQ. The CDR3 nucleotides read TGCGCCAGCAGCTCAGGGGGCGAGGGGATTCAGCCCCAGCATTTT. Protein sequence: CASSSGGEGIQPQHF.

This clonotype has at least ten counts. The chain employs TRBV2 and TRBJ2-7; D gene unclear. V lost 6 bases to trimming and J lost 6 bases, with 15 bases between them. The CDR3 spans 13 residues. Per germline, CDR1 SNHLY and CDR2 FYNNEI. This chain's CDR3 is CASSPEGPAEQYF. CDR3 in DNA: TGTGCCAGCAGCCCAGAAGGGCCAGCCGAGCAGTACTTC.

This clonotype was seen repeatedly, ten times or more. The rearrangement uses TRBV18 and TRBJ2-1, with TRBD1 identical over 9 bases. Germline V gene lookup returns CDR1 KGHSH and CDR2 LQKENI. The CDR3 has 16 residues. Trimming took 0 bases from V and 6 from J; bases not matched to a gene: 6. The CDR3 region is CASSPPGTGNGNEQFF. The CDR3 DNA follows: TGTGCCAGCTCACCACCCGGGACAGGGAACGGCAATGAGCAGTTCTTC. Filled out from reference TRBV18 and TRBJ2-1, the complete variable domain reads NAGVMQNPRHLVRRRGQEARLRCSPMKGHSHVYWYRQLPEEGLKFMVYLQKENIIDESGMPKERFSAEFPKEGPSILRIQQVVRGDSAAYFCASSPPGTGNGNEQFFGPGTRLTVL.

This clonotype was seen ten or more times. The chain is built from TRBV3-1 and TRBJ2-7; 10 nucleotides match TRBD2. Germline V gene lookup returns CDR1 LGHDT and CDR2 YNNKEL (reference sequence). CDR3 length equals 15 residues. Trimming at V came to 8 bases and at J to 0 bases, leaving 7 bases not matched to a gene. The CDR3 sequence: CASSLGLAASYEQYF. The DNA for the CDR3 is TGTGCCAGCTCGCTAGGACTAGCGGCCTCCTACGAGCAGTACTTC.

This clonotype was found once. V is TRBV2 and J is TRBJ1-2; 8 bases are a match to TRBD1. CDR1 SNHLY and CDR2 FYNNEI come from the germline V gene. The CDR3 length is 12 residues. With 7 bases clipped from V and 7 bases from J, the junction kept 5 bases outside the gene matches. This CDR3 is CASNAGGLGYTF. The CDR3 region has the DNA TGTGCCAGCAACGCAGGGGGCCTTGGCTACACCTTC. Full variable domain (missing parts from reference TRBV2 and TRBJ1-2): EPEVTQTPSHQVTQMGQEVILRCVPISNHLYFYWYRQILGQKVEFLVSFYNNEISEKSEIFDDQFSVERPDGSNFTLKIRSTKLEDSAMYFCASNAGGLGYTFGSGTRLTVV.

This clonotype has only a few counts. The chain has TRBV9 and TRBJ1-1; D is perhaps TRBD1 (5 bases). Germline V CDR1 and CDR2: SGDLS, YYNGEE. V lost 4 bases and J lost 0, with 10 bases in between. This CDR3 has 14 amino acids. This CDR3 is CASSPTQVNTEAFF. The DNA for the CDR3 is TGTGCCAGCAGCCCGACACAGGTGAACACTGAAGCTTTCTTT.